This T cell receptor beta chain is from a study of T cells in Graves' hyperthyroidism and ophthalmopathy. This clonotype was seen at least ten times. Its matching antigen is unknown. Amplification of TCR beta CDR3 regions used RNA as the template. The HTBI primer set served for first-round RT-PCR of the TCR CDR3. TCRdb itself ran the multiplex PCR reads through MiXCR, one entry per CDR3 protein. The table lists about 200,000 distinct CDR3 sequences, roughly a sixth of them singletons. CDR1 is SGHTA, CDR2 FQGTGA, per germline. The length of the CDR3 is 16 residues. Trimming pared 1 base from V and 4 bases from J, leaving 16 bases between. Study outcomes and limitations: Ophthalmopathy cases were set apart from stable hyperthyroidism by a 13 V-J model. Most thyroid clonotypes with frequency above 0.001 were detected in blood.

The origin of this receptor is a woman aged 50 to 60 with Graves' hyperthyroidism. The sequencing input was blood. The chain couples TRBV7-3 to TRBJ1-1; D gene uncertain. In nucleotides, the CDR3 is TGTGCCAGCAGCTTAAGTAGGGTGTCCTCTTCCACTGAAGCTTTCTTT. It yields the protein CASSLSRVSSSTEAFF.